Listed here are 2 T cell receptor beta chains from one sample, sequenced in a study of T cells after yellow fever vaccination. TCRdb re-called the 5' RACE reads with MiXCR, one entry per CDR3 protein. Of approximately 300,000 distinct CDR3 sequences listed, around 6.8% are singletons. The source material was PBMCs, sampled about 49 days after the first yellow fever vaccination. Receptors originate from a man aged 18 to 30 who received the YFV17D yellow fever vaccine.

This clonotype was picked up many times. The V and J genes are TRBV5-1 and TRBJ1-1, with D unclear. V lost 4 bases to trimming and J lost 11 bases, with 18 bases between them. The CDR3 runs to 13 residues. Germline loops: CDR1 SGHRS, CDR2 YFSETQ. CDR3 loop: CASSPRPGDRAFF. In DNA, the CDR3 is TGCGCCAGCAGCCCCCGTCCCGGGGATCGGGCTTTCTTT.

V gene TRBV6-1 combines with J gene TRBJ2-2; a weak D match, TRBD2 (6 bases). This CDR3 region has 16 residues. Germline CDR1 is MNHNS and CDR2 is SASEGT. Between the trimmed V and J ends, which lost 6 bases and 2 bases, there was a span of 16 bases. CDR3 protein: CASSPLGGGNTGELFF. CDR3 nucleotides: TGTGCCAGCAGCCCCCTGGGGGGTGGAAACACCGGGGAGCTGTTTTTT.